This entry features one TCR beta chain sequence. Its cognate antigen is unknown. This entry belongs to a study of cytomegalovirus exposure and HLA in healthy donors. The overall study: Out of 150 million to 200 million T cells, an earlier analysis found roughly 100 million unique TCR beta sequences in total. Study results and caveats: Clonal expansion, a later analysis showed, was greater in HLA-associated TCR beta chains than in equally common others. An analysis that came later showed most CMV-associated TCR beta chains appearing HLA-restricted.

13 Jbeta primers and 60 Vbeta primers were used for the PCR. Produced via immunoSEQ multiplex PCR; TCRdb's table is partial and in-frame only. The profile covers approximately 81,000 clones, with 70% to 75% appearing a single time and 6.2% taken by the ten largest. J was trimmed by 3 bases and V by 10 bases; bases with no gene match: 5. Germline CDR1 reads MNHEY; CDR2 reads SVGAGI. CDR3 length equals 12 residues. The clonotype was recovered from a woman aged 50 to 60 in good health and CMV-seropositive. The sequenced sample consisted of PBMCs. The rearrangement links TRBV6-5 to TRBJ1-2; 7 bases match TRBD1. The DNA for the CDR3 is TGTGCCATTCCGACAGGGTACTATGGCTACACCTTC. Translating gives CAIPTGYYGYTF.